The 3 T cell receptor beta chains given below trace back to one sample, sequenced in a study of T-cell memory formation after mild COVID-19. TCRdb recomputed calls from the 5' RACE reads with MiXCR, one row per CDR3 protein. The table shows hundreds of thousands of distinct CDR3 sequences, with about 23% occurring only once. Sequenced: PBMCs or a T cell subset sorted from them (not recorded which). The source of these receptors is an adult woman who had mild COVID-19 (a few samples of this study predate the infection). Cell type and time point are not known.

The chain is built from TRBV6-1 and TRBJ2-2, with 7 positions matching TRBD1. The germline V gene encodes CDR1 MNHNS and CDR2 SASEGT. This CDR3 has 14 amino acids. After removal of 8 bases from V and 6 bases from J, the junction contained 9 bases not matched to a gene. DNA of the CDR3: TGTGCCAGCCTATTGGACAGGACGGCCGGGGAGCTGTTTTTT. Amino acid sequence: CASLLDRTAGELFF.

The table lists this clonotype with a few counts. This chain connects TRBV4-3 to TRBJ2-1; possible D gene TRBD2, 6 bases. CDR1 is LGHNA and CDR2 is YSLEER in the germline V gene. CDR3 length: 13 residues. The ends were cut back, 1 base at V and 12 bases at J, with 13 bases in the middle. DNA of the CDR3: TGCGCCAGCAGCCAAGCGGGCGACGGGAGGCAGTTCTTC. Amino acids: CASSQAGDGRQFF.

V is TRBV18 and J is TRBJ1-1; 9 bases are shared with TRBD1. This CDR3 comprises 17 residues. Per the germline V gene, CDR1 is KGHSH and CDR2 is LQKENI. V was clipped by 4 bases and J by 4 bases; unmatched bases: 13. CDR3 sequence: CASSRSRATGGPTEAFF. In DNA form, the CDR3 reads TGTGCCAGCTCACGCTCCCGCGCAACAGGGGGCCCCACTGAAGCTTTCTTT. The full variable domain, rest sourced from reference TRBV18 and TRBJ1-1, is NAGVMQNPRHLVRRRGQEARLRCSPMKGHSHVYWYRQLPEEGLKFMVYLQKENIIDESGMPKERFSAEFPKEGPSILRIQQVVRGDSAAYFCASSRSRATGGPTEAFFGQGTRLTVV.